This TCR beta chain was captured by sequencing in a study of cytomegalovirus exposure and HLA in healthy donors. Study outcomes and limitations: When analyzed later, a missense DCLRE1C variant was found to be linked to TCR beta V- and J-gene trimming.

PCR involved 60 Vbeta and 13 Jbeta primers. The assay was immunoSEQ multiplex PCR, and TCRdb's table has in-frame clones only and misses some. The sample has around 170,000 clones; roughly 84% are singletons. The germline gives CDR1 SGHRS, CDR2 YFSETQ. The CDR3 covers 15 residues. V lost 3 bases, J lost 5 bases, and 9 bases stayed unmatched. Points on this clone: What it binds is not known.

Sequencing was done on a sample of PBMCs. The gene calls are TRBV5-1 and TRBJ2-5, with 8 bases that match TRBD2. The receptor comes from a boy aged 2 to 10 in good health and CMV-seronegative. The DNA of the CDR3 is TGCGCCAGCAGCTCGAAGCGGGAGTGGGGGGAGACCCAGTACTTC. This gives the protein CASSSKREWGETQYF. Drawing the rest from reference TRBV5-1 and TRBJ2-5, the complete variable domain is KAGVTQTPRYLIKTRGQQVTLSCSPISGHRSVSWYQQTPGQGLQFLFEYFSETQRNKGNFPGRFSGRQFSNSRSEMNVSTLELGDSALYLCASSSKREWGETQYFGPGTRLLVL.